One T cell receptor beta chain is described in this entry. Its antigen is currently unknown. This specimen comes from a study of shared clonotypes between healthy human individuals. General observations from the study: Only blood was sampled; tissue repertoires likely differ. Among donors, clonotype sharing was expected to be affected by sequencing depth. Sharing across a few donors was seen in 4% to 5% of naive CD4 clonotypes.

HIV-negative, healthy adults without recent acute infections or vaccinations were the donors. Produced via immunoSEQ multiplex PCR; TCRdb's table is partial and in-frame only. Of about 110,000 clones in the sample, 68% are singletons; the top ten hold almost 25%. The CDR3 spans 15 residues. CDR1 and CDR2 from the germline V gene are LGHNA and YNFKEQ. V was cut by 0 bases and J by 0 bases, with 9 bases left in between. The sequenced sample was memory CD8+ T cells sorted from blood. As for subset: CD45RO+ cells pooled with CCR7-negative TemRA cells. This receptor was identified in a woman in her 30s in good health. The genes are TRBV4-2 and TRBJ2-7; unclear D gene. CDR3 bases: TGTGCCAGCAGCCAAGAGGGAAGTAGCTCCTACGAGCAGTACTTC. This translates into CASSQEGSSSYEQYF.